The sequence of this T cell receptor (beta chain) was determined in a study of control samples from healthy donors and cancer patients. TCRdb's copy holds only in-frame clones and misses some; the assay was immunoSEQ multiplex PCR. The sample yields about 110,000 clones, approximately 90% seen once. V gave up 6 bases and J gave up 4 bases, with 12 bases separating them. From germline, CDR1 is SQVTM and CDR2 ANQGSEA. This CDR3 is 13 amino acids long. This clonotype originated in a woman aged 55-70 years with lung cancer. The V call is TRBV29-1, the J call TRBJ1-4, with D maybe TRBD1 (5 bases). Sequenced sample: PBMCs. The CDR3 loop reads CSVRDGFNEKLFF. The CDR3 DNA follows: TGCAGCGTCAGGGACGGATTTAATGAAAAACTGTTTTTT.